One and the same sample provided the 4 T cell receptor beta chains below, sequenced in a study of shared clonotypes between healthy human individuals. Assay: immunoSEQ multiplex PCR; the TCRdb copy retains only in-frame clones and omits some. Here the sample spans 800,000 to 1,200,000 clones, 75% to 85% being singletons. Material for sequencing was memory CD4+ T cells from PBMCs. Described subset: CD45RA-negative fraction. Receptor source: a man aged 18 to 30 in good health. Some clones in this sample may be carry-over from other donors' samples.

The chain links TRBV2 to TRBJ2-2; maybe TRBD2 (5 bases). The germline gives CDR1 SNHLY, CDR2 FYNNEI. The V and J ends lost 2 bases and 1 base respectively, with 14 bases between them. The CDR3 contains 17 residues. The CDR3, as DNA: TGTGCCAGCAGTGAAAGACATTACGGAGGGAACACCGGGGAGCTGTTTTTT. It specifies CASSERHYGGNTGELFF.

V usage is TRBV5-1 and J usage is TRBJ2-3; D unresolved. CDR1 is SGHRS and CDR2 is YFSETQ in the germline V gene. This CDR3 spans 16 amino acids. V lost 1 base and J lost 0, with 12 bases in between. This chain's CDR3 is CASSLLTADSTDTQYF. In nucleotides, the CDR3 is TGCGCCAGCAGCTTGTTAACAGCCGATAGCACAGATACGCAGTATTTT.

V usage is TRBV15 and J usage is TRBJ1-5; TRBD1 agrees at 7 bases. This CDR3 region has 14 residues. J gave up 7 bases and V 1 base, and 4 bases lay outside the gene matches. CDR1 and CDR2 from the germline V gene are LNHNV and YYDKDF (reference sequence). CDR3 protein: CATSRGQGRQPQHF. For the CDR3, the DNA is TGTGCCACCAGCAGAGGACAGGGACGACAGCCCCAGCATTTT.

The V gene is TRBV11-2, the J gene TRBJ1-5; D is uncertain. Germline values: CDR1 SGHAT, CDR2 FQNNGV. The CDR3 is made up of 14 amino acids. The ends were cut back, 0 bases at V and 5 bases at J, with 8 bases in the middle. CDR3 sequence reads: CASSLDLGYQPQHF. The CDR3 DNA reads TGTGCCAGCAGCTTAGACCTCGGCTATCAGCCCCAGCATTTT. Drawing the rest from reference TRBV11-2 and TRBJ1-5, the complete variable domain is EAGVAQSPRYKIIEKRQSVAFWCNPISGHATLYWYQQILGQGPKLLIQFQNNGVVDDSQLPKDRFSAERLKGVDSTLKIQPAKLEDSAVYLCASSLDLGYQPQHFGDGTRLSIL.